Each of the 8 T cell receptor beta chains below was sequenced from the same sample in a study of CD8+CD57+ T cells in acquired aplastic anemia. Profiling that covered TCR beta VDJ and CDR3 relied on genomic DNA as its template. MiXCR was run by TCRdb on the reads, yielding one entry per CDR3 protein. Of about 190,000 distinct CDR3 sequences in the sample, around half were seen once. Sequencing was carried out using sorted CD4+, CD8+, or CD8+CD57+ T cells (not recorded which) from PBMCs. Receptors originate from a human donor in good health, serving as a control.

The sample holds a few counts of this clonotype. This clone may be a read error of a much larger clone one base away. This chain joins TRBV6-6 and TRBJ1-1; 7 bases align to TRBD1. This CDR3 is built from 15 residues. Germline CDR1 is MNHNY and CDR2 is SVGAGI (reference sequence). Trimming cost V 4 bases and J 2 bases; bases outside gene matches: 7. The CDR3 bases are TGTGCCAGCAGTTGCGAGGCAGGGGGAAACACTGAAGCTTTCTTT. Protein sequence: CASSCEAGGNTEAFF.

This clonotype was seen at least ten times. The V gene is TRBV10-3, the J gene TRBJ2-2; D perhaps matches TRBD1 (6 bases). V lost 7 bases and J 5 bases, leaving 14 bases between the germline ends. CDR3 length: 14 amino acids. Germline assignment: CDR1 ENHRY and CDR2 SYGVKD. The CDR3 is CAITGHPSTGELFF. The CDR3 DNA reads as TGTGCCATCACGGGACACCCAAGTACCGGGGAGCTGTTTTTT.

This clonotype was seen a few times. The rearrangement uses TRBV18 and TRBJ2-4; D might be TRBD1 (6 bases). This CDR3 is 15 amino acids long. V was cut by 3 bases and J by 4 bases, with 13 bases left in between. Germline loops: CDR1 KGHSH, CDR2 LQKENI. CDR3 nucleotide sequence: TGTGCCAGCTCACCCAACGAGGGGACAAAAAACATTCAGTACTTC. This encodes CASSPNEGTKNIQYF.

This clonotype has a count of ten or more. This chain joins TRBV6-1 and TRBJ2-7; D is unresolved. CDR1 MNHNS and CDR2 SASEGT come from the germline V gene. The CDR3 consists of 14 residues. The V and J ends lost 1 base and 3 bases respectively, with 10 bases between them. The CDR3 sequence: CASSEDVRSYEQYF. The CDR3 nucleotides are TGTGCCAGCAGTGAAGATGTTCGGAGCTACGAGCAGTACTTC.

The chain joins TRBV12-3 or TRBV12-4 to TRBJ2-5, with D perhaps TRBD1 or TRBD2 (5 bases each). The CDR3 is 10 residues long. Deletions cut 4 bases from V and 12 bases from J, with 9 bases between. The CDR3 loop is CASSSWDEYF. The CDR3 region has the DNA TGTGCCAGCAGTTCTTGGGACGAGTACTTC.

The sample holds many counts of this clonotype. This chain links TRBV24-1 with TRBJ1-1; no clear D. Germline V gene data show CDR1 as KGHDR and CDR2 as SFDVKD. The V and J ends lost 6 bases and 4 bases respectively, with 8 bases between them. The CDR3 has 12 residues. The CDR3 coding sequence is TGTGCCACCAGTACTTTGGGCACTGAAGCTTTCTTT. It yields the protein CATSTLGTEAFF.

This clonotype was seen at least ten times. The CDR3 DNA sequence: TGTGCCAGCAGCTTAGGAGACAGGGACAAAGAGACCCAGTACTTC. This gives the protein CASSLGDRDKETQYF. V is TRBV7-2 and J is TRBJ2-5; 7 bases line up with TRBD1. J lost 3 bases, V lost 1 base, and 5 bases had no gene match. This CDR3 has 15 residues. CDR1 is SGHTA and CDR2 is FQGNSA in the germline V gene.

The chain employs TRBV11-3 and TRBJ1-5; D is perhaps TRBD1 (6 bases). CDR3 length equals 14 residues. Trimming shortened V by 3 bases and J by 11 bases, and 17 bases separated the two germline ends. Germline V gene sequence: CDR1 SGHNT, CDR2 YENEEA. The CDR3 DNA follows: TGTGCCAGCAGCTTGCGGGGGGGACAAGAGACCCAGCATTTT. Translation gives CASSLRGGQETQHF. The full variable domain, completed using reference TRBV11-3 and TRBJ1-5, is EAGVVQSPRYKIIEKKQPVAFWCNPISGHNTLYWYLQNLGQGPELLIRYENEEAVDDSQLPKDRFSAERLKGVDSTLKIQPAELGDSAVYLCASSLRGGQETQHFGDGTRLSIL.